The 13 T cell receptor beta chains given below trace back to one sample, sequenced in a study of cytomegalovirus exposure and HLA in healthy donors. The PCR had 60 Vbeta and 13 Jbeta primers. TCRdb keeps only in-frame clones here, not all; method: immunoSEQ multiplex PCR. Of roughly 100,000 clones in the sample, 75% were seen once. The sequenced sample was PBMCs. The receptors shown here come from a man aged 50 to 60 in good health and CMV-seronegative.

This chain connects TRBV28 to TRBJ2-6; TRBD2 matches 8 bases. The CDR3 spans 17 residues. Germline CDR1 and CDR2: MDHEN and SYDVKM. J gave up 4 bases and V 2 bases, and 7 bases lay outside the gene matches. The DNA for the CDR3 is TGTGCCAGCAGTTTAACAGCGGGAGTAAGCGGGGCCAACGTCCTGACTTTC. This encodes CASSLTAGVSGANVLTF. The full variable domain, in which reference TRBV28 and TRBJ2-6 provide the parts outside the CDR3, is DVKVTQSSRYLVKRTGEKVFLECVQDMDHENMFWYRQDPGLGLRLIYFSYDVKMKEKGDIPEGYSVSREKKERFSLILESASTNQTSMYLCASSLTAGVSGANVLTFGAGSRLTVL.

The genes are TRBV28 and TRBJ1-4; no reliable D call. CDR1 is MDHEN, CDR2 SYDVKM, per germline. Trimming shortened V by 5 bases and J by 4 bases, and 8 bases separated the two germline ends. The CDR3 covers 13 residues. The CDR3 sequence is CASSEEYNEKLFF. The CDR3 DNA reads TGTGCCAGCAGTGAGGAGTATAATGAAAAACTGTTTTTT.

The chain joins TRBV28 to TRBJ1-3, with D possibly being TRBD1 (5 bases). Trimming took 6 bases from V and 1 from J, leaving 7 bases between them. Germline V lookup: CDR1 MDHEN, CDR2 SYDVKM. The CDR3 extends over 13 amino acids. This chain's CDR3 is CASRRTSGNTIYF. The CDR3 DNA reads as TGTGCCAGCAGAAGGACATCTGGAAACACCATATATTTT.

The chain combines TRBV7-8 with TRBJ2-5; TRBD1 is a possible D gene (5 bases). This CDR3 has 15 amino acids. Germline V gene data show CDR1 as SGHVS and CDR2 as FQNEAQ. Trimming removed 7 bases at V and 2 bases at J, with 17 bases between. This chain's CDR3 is CASTDPRAKQETQYF. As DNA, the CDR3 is TGTGCCAGCACCGACCCCAGGGCGAAACAAGAGACCCAGTACTTC. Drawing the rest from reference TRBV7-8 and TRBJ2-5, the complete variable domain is GAGVSQSPRYKVAKRGQDVALRCDPISGHVSLFWYQQALGQGPEFLTYFQNEAQLDKSGLPSDRFFAERPEGSVSTLKIQRTQQEDSAVYLCASTDPRAKQETQYFGPGTRLLVL.

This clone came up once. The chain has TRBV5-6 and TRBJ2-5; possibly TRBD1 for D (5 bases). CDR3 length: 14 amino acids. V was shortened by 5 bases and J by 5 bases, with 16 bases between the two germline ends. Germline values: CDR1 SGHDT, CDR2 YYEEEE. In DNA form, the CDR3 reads TGTGCCAGCAGACCTGGACACCACCGGGAGACCCAGTACTTC. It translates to CASRPGHHRETQYF.

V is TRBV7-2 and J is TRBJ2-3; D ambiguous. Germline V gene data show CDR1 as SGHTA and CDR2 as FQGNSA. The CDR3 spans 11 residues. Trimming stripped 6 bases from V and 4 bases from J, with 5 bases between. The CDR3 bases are TGTGCCAGCAGTCGGGCAGATACGCAGTATTTT. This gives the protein CASSRADTQYF. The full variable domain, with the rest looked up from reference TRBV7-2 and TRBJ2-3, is GAGVSQSPSNKVTEKGKDVELRCDPISGHTALYWYRQSLGQGLEFLIYFQGNSAPDKSGLPSDRFSAERTGGSVSTLTIQRTQQEDSAVYLCASSRADTQYFGPGTRLTVL.

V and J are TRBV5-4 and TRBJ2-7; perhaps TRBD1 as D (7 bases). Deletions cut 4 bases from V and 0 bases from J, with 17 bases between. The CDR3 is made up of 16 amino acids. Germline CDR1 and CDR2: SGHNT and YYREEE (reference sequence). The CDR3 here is CASSPGGGQSSYEQYF. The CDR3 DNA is TGTGCCAGCAGCCCCGGAGGGGGCCAGAGCTCCTACGAGCAGTACTTC. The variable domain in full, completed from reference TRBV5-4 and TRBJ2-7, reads ETGVTQSPTHLIKTRGQQVTLRCSSQSGHNTVSWYQQALGQGPQFIFQYYREEENGRGNFPPRFSGLQFPNYSSELNVNALELDDSALYLCASSPGGGQSSYEQYFGPGTRLTVT.

The CDR3 DNA sequence: TGCGCCAGCAGTACAGGGGATGCAACTAATGAAAAACTGTTTTTT. It encodes CASSTGDATNEKLFF. The chain employs TRBV5-1 and TRBJ1-4, with 7 bases lining up with TRBD1. Germline V CDR1 and CDR2: SGHRS, YFSETQ. CDR3 length: 15 residues. The V and J ends lost 5 bases and 0 bases, in that order; junction bases with no gene match: 4.

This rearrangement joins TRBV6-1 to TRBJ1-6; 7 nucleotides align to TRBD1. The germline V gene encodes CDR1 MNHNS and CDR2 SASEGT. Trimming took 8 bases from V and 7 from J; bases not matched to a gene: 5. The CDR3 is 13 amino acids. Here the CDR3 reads CASSGTDNSPLHF. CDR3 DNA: TGTGCCAGCTCCGGGACAGACAATTCACCCCTCCACTTT.

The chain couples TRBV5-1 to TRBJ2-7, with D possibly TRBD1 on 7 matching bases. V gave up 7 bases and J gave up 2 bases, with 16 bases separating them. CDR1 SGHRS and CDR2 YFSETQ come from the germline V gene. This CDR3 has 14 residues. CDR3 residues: CASSGQGGPYEQYF. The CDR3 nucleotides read TGCGCCAGCTCCGGGCAGGGGGGACCCTACGAGCAGTACTTC.

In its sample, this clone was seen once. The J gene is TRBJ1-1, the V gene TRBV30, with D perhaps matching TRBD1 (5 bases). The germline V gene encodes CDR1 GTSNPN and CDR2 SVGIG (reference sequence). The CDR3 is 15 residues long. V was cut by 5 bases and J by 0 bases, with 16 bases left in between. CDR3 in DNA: TGTGCCTGGGGGGCCGACGTAGGAATGAACACTGAAGCTTTCTTT. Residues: CAWGADVGMNTEAFF.

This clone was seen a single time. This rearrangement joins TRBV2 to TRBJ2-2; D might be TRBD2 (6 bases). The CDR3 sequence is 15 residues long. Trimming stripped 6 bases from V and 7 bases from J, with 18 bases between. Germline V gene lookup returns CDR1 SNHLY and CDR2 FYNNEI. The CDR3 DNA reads TGTGCCAGCAGACCCACTAGCCCGGCGGACGGGGAGCTGTTTTTT. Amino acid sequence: CASRPTSPADGELFF. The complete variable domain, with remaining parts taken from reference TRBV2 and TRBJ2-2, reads EPEVTQTPSHQVTQMGQEVILRCVPISNHLYFYWYRQILGQKVEFLVSFYNNEISEKSEIFDDQFSVERPDGSNFTLKIRSTKLEDSAMYFCASRPTSPADGELFFGEGSRLTVL.

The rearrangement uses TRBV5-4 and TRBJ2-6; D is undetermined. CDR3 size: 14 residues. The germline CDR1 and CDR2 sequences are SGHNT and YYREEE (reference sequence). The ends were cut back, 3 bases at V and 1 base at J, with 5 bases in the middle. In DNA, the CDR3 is TGTGCCAGCAGCTCCGGGTCTGGGGCCAACGTCCTGACTTTC. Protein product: CASSSGSGANVLTF.